The T cell receptor (beta chain) described here comes from a study of T cell responses to AZD1222 COVID-19 vaccine (dated by TCRdb to the early 2020s). With respect to the entire study: AZD1222 recipients with second doses at about 4 weeks or about 12 weeks were pooled, because spike-specific TCR depth and breadth did not differ between schedules. Trial participants were enrolled into age subgroups of 18-55, 56-69 and 70-plus years, which contained 148, 28 and 57 TCR-sequenced participants, respectively. A total of 240 or so trial participants underwent TCR sequencing, of whom 207 had received two doses of AZD1222 and about 26 had received two doses of the MenACWY control vaccine. Summary of the overall study and its limitations: Reportedly, almost half of the unique spike-specific TCRs recognized epitopes lying outside the regions that are mutated in the B.1.351 and B.1.1.7 variants. Because no day 14 peak-response samples were available, repertoires were characterized only after the peak T cell response. Spike-specific TCR breadth and depth rose significantly after two AZD1222 doses compared with day 0 and with MenACWY recipients. In the small 56-69-year group, the increase in depth fell short of significance, most likely because of low power. Vaccine-associated CD4 TCRs spanned the whole spike protein, with dominant responses in regions 160-218 and 743-854. Participants were mostly white British and included more females than males, and it was suggested by the authors that clonal diversity may have been underestimated. Conclusions about previously exposed vaccinees were limited because only a handful of AZD1222 recipients were SARS-CoV-2 seropositive at baseline.

V and J lose 5 bases and 0 bases, and a span of 10 bases separates them. The germline V gene supplies CDR1 SNHLY and CDR2 FYNNEI. CDR3 length: 15 amino acids, cysteine to phenylalanine. Only CDR3 DNA is held: 45 bases, read in frame from base 1. The CDR3 regions of human TCRbeta chains were analyzed by immunosequencing. On the study's bioinformatics: TCRs in the repertoires were matched against a reference library of SARS-CoV-2-specific TCRs that had been generated with the MIRA antigen-specificity platform. Breadth was defined as the fraction of unique TCRs that were SARS-CoV-2-associated. Depth was defined as the fraction of total T cells that were SARS-CoV-2-associated. Using the MIRA data, each spike-specific TCR was assigned both to the spike region to which the TCR was reactive and to a CD4 or CD8 class. Log10-transformed breadth and depth values were compared by one-way ANOVA with Sidak's multiple comparisons tests. TCRdb re-hosts the immuneACCESS table, in-frame sequences only. Its copies lack some clones; in the studies checked, an unresolved V gene accounts for under half of them, and the cause for the rest is not known. D and trimming come from the DNA, and the V and J calls and clone size come from that table. For this sample the table gives about 97,000 clones, of which about 88% were detected only once. Jointly, the top ten make up around 5% of the sample.

This specimen's time point label, interpreted: baseline before first vaccination. Vaccinee samples came from UK trials COV001 and COV002, including a single-blind randomized controlled phase 2/3 trial of AZD1222 (ChAdOx1 nCoV-19) in healthy adults. For TCRbeta chain sequencing, PBMC samples were collected from trial participants at day 0 and at day 28 after the second dose. As for this clone: The specificity of this receptor is unknown. Nothing much larger sits one base from this clone, and base qualities are not available.

The receptor's source is an adult in good health. The chain is made from TRBV2 and TRBJ1-4; there is no confident call for the D gene. Specimen: peripheral blood, collected on day 0 of AZD1222 vaccination. Here the CDR3 is given as CASSIEGSTNEKLFF. The DNA sequence is given as TGTGCCAGCAGTATCGAGGGATCAACTAATGAAAAACTGTTTTTT.